This T cell receptor beta chain was identified during a study of blood T cells in healthy people across ages. As for this clonotype: The antigen is not known.

Points from the study as a whole: Higher diversity, along with more naive CD4+ cells, distinguished long-lived donors from aged donors. Among T cells, TCR beta diversity per million cells dropped roughly linearly as age rose. When one million T cells were used, diversity estimates were thought to be underestimates.

Sample-barcoded 5' priming and a J-beta primer mix drove a second PCR of about 7 to 12 cycles. Every sample gave at least 3 million paired-end reads containing CDR3. TCRdb independently ran MiXCR on the 5' RACE reads; one entry per CDR3 protein. The sample includes about 830,000 distinct CDR3 sequences, approximately 67% of them seen just once. This TCR was recovered from a man aged 25-45 years in good health. The sample comprised blood.

The CDR3 nucleotides are TGTGCCAGCCGCCCCGGGGACACGTACAATGAGCAGTTCTTC. Residues: CASRPGDTYNEQFF. J is TRBJ2-1 and V is TRBV28; D may be TRBD1 (6 bases). The V and J ends lost 8 bases and 4 bases respectively, with 15 bases between them. This CDR3 is 14 amino acids long. Germline-derived CDR1 and CDR2 are MDHEN and SYDVKM.